The present entry profiles one T cell receptor (beta chain) with its context. Its antigen is currently unknown. This sample is drawn from a study of cytomegalovirus exposure and HLA in healthy donors. Study-wide findings and caveats: In vitro experiments confirmed that a few CMV-associated chains were specific for CMV antigens.

PCR employed 60 Vbeta and 13 Jbeta primers. Using immunoSEQ multiplex PCR, the repertoire was profiled, and TCRdb retains in-frame clones only, with some absent. The sample yields approximately 140,000 clones, 55% to 80% seen once. V lost 5 bases, J lost 5 bases, and 5 bases stayed unmatched. The CDR3 loop spans 14 amino acids. Germline lookup yields CDR1 SEHNR and CDR2 FQNEAQ (reference sequence). The TCR sequence derives from a woman aged 55-69 years in good health and CMV-seropositive. The chain recombines TRBV7-9 with TRBJ2-2; 7 bases fit TRBD1. The sample comprised PBMCs. Here the CDR3 reads CASSTDRVTGELFF. CDR3 nucleotide sequence: TGTGCCAGCAGCACCGACAGGGTTACCGGGGAGCTGTTTTTT.